The T cell receptor (beta chain) described here comes from a study of cytomegalovirus exposure and HLA in healthy donors. The overall study: Early on, a data release was issued that held roughly 86 million unique TCRs from HLA-typed donors. Findings and caveats of the study: Reportedly, fewer N-insertions than the roughly 600-donor mean appeared in an Asian-associated ancestry cluster in a later analysis. The listing of 150 or so TCR beta chains classed them as cytomegalovirus-associated. When presence/absence was analysed, sequencing depth was taken to be roughly uniform across donors.

V trimming: 6 bases; J trimming: 14 bases; junction bases outside the gene matches: 17. CDR1 is GTSNPN, CDR2 SVGIG, per germline (reference sequence). The CDR3 totals 15 residues. PCR primers comprised 60 Vbeta and 13 Jbeta primers. Only in-frame clones appear in the TCRdb table, and some are missing; sequencing was by immunoSEQ multiplex PCR. The sample lists 90,000 to 95,000 clones; 81% were seen once. For this clone: Its antigen is not identified.

The chain carries TRBV30 and TRBJ2-1; 12 positions match TRBD2. Sequenced: PBMCs. The TCR sequence derives from a girl aged 2 to 9 in good health and CMV-seropositive. The CDR3 protein is CACISGLAGSNDEFF. CDR3 bases: TGTGCCTGTATCTCCGGACTAGCGGGATCAAATGATGAGTTCTTC.